This T cell receptor (beta chain) was sequenced during a study of blood T cell repertoires in COVID-19. Study context: The analysed material was cDNA or gDNA that came from T cells, B-cell-depleted T cells, or PBMCs.

The assay was immunoSEQ multiplex PCR, and TCRdb's table has in-frame clones only and misses some. The sample yields fewer than 250,000 clones, more than 75% seen once. Trimming at V came to 4 bases and at J to 2 bases, leaving 6 bases not matched to a gene. Per germline, CDR1 SGHTA and CDR2 FQGTGA. The CDR3 runs to 15 residues. This sequence joins TRBV7-3 and TRBJ2-3; 7 nucleotides align to TRBD2. This sequence was found in a woman aged 40 to 50 with acute or convalescent COVID-19. What was sequenced was peripheral blood. The CDR3, as DNA: TGTGCCAGCAGCTCTGGGACTACATACACAGATACGCAGTATTTT. Its protein is CASSSGTTYTDTQYF.